Reported below is one T cell receptor beta chain. Ten or more counts support this clonotype. The specificity of this receptor is unknown. Within one base of it there is no much larger clone, and no base qualities were kept. Ophthalmopathy patients were characterized by moderately to severely active disease, a Clinical Activity Score of at least 3, a NOSPECS grade of at least 4, and a disease duration under 3 months. Anyone with other autoimmune diseases, uncontrolled infections, pregnancy or lactation was excluded from the study. Clinical symptoms, serum thyroxine, TRAb, thyroid ultrasound and orbital computed tomography formed the basis of the diagnosis. PBMCs were isolated from about 9 ml of fresh peripheral blood by Ficoll-Paque density gradient centrifugation. Trizol reagent was used to extract the total RNA, and its quality was then checked on an Agilent 2100 Bioanalyzer. The record originates from a study of Graves' ophthalmopathy and Graves' hyperthyroidism (dated by TCRdb to about 2018). With respect to the entire study: Peripheral blood was collected at initial diagnosis, prior to any treatment. The study used TCR beta repertoire signatures to distinguish Graves' ophthalmopathy from Graves' hyperthyroidism and to predict progression to ophthalmopathy. Following sampling, methimazole starting at 30 mg daily was administered to hyperthyroidism patients, and high-dose intravenous methylprednisolone was administered to ophthalmopathy patients. In a handful of hyperthyroidism patients, the T-cell repertoires found in thyroid tissue were compared with those found in blood. The independent validation cohort included under 20 hyperthyroidism patients plus 17 patients who later progressed from hyperthyroidism to ophthalmopathy. In total, 120 to 150 blood samples were TCR-sequenced: fewer than 50 ophthalmopathy, over 70 hyperthyroidism and some 17 hyperthyroidism-to-ophthalmopathy patients. To explore V-J signatures distinguishing ophthalmopathy from hyperthyroidism, a discovery set of about 99 patients (more than 40 ophthalmopathy, over 55 stable hyperthyroidism) was enrolled. The roughly 99 discovery patients were divided at random into training and test sets in a 7:3 ratio. General findings and caveats noted by the study authors: No statistical method was used to set the sample size in advance, and the investigators knew which group each participant was assigned to. In cross-validation, the 13-signature model distinguished ophthalmopathy from stable hyperthyroidism with almost 90% sensitivity and around 81% specificity, and in the test set the corresponding values were roughly 80% and 76%. In validation, the model predicted ophthalmopathy progression with about 70% sensitivity and 72% to 80% specificity; 12 predicted patients were CT-confirmed with GO in a median of approximately 6.5 months. Most of the expanded thyroid clonotypes with a frequency above 0.001 were also detected in blood, and it was suggested that the thyroid immune response may be reflected by blood repertoires.

TCR beta CDR3 regions were amplified from RNA transcripts for repertoire sequencing. The first round was an RT-PCR using HTBI primers with the Qiagen OneStep RT-PCR kit, and this first round was followed by a second-round multiplex PCR, then size selection and purification. Libraries were sequenced on an Illumina HiSeq2000 using paired-end 100 bp reads. The original methods were these. SOAPnuke was used to process the reads, removing any read that contained adapters or uncalled bases, had a mean Phred below 15, or lacked an exact match to the constant primer or identifier. COPE v1.2.5 was used to merge high-quality paired reads. Clonotypes were defined as unique nucleotide sequences and were aligned to IMGT TRB V, D and J references using MiTCR v1.1. The analysis was limited to V-J combinations with a frequency above 0.0001, which together covered approximately 99% of repertoires. For each V-J combination, a TCR clonal expansion and chaos score was defined as the ratio of F50 clonal expansion to chaos observed in the TCRdist matrix. Welch's t-statistics and random forest were used to reduce the features to 10 to 15 V-J combinations, which were then used as input to a naive Bayes classifier. The similarity between thyroid and blood repertoires was quantified using the Morisita-Horn index. The public reads were reprocessed in TCRdb via fastp at Q25 and MiXCR, keeping in-frame beta chains. Merged by CDR3 protein, the rows form single entries marked with the most common genes and DNA. The V and J calls and clone size come from TCRdb's table, not from the authors' own analysis. This sample holds about 150,000 distinct CDR3 sequences; 30% to 45% were observed only once. The ten most abundant clones make up roughly 5.8% of the sample.

CDR1 and CDR2, per the germline V gene, are SGHRS and YFSETQ. V is reduced by 4 bases and J by 3 bases, leaving a spacing of 13 bases between them. CDR3 length: 14 amino acids, cysteine to phenylalanine. Kept here is only the CDR3 DNA, which spans 42 bases and is read in frame from base 1. The chain uses TRBV5-1 and TRBJ1-1; the D gene is possibly TRBD1, with 5 bases matching. The sequence derives from a woman aged 40 to 50 with Graves' ophthalmopathy. Donor details come from another sample of the same person, matched by shared clones. Sequenced material: peripheral blood. The nucleotide sequence reads TGCGCCAGCAGCCCCGGACATAAGGACACTGAAGCTTTCTTT. It specifies CASSPGHKDTEAFF.